This T cell receptor beta chain was observed in a study of response to subunit inactivated influenza vaccine. TCRdb used MiXCR to reprocess the RT-PCR reads, holding one entry per CDR3 protein. The table shows about 830,000 distinct CDR3 sequences, with around 18% occurring only once. In this sample, this clonotype turned up many times. This specimen consisted of PBMCs from blood, obtained 5 to 6 days after vaccination. The clonotype originates from a man aged 50-59 years who received an inactivated influenza vaccine.

The CDR3 is CASNYRRDKNEQFF. CDR3 DNA: TGTGCCAGCAACTACCGCCGGGACAAAAATGAGCAGTTCTTC. J is TRBJ2-1 and V is TRBV11-1; tentatively, D is TRBD1 (6 bases). The CDR3 runs to 14 residues. Trimming stripped 7 bases from V and 7 bases from J, with 17 bases between. Per germline, CDR1 SGHAT and CDR2 FQDESV (reference sequence).